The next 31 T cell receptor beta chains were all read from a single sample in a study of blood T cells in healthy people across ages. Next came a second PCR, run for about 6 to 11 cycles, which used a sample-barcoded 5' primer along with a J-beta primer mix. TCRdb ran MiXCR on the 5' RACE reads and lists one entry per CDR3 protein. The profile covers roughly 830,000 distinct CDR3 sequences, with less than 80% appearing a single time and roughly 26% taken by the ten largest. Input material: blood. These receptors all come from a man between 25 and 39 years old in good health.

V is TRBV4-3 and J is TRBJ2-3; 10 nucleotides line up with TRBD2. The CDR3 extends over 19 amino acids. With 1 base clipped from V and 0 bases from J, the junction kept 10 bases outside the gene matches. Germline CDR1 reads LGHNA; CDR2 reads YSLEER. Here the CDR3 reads CASSQVSPSGGPSTDTQYF. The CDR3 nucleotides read TGCGCCAGCAGCCAAGTGTCCCCTAGCGGGGGTCCCAGCACAGATACGCAGTATTTT.

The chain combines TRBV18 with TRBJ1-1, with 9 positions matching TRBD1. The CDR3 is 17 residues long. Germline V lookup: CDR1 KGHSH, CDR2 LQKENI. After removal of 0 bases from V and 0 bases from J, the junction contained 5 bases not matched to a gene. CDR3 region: CASSPPRTGVMNTEAFF. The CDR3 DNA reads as TGTGCCAGCTCACCACCTCGGACAGGGGTCATGAACACTGAAGCTTTCTTT.

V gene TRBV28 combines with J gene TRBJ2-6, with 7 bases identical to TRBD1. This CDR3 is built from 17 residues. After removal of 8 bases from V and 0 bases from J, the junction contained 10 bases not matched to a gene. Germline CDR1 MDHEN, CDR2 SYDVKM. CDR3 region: CASGYRGRGSGANVLTF. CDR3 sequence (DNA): TGTGCCAGCGGGTACAGGGGAAGGGGCTCTGGGGCCAACGTCCTGACTTTC.

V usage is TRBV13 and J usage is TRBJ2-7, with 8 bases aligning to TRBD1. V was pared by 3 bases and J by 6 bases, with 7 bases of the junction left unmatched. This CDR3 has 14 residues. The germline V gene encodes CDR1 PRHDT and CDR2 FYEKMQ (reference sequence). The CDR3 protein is CASSLVGRGLEQYF. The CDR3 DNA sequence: TGTGCCAGCAGCTTGGTGGGCAGGGGGCTCGAGCAGTACTTC.

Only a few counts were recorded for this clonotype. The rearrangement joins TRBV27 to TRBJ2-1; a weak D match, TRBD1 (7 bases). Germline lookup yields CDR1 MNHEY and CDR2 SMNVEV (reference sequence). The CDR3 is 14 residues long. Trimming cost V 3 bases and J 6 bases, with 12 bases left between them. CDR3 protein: CASSFGRGVNEQFF. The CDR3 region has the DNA TGTGCCAGCAGTTTTGGCAGGGGGGTCAATGAGCAGTTCTTC.

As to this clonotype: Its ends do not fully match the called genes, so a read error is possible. CDR3: CATSTRSGRELFF. The CDR3, as DNA: TGTGCCACCAGCACCAGGAGCGGGCGTGAGCTGTTCTTC. This sequence joins TRBV15 and TRBJ2-1; perhaps TRBD2 as D (6 bases). Germline lookup yields CDR1 LNHNV and CDR2 YYDKDF (reference sequence). CDR3 size: 13 residues.

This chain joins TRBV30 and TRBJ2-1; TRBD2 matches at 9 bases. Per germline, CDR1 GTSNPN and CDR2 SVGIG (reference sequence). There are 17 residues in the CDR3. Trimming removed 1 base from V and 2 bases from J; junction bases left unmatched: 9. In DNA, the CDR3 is TGTGCCTGGAGTGGGGGTAGCGGGGGTCTAGCCTACAATGAGCAGTTCTTC. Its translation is CAWSGGSGGLAYNEQFF.

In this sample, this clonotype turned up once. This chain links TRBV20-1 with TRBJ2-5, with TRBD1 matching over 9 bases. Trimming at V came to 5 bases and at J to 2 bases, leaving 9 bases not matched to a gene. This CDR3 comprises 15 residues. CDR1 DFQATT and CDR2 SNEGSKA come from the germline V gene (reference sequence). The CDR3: CSAEDRGPSQETQYF. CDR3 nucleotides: TGCAGTGCTGAGGACAGGGGACCTTCTCAAGAGACCCAGTACTTC.

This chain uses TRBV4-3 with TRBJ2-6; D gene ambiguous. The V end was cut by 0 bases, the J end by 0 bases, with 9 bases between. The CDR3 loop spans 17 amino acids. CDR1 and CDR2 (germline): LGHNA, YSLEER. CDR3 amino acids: CASSQEGSGSGANVLTF. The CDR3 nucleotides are TGCGCCAGCAGCCAAGAAGGGTCGGGCTCTGGGGCCAACGTCCTGACTTTC.

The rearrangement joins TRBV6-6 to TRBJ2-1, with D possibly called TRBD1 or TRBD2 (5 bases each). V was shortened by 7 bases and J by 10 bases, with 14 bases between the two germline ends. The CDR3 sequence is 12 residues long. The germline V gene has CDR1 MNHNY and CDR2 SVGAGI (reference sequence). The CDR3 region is CASTKSGTEQFF. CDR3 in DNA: TGTGCCAGCACCAAGTCAGGGACGGAGCAGTTCTTC.

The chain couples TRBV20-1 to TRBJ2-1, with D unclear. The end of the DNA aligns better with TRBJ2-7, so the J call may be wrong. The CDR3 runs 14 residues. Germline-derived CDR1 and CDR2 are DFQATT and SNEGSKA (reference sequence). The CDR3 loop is CSAIWVAPTTEQYF. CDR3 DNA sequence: TGCAGTGCGATCTGGGTGGCGCCAACTACCGAGCAGTACTTC.

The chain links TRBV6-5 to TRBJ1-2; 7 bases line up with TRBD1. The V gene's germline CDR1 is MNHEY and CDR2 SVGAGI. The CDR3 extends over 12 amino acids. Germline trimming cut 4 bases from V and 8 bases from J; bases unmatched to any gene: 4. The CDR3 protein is CASSSGTEGYTF. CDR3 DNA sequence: TGTGCCAGCAGTTCCGGGACAGAGGGCTACACCTTC.

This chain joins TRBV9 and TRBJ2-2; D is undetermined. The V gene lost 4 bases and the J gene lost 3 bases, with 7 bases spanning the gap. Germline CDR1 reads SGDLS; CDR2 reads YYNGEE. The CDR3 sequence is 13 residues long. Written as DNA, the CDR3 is TGTGCCAGCAGCCCCAGCGACACCGGGGAGCTGTTTTTT. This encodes CASSPSDTGELFF.

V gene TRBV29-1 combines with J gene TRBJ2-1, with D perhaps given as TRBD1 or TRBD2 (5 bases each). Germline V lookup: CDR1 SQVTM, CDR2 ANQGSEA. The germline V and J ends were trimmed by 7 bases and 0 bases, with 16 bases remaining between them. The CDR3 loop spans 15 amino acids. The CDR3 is CSGGTSPLSYNEQFF. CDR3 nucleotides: TGCAGCGGGGGGACCTCACCCCTCTCCTACAATGAGCAGTTCTTC.

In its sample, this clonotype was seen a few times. CDR3 in amino acids: CSVALAGVWYEQYF. Written as DNA, the CDR3 is TGCAGCGTTGCGCTAGCGGGGGTGTGGTACGAGCAGTACTTC. The genes are TRBV29-1 and TRBJ2-7; 10 nucleotides line up with TRBD2. With 4 bases clipped from V and 4 bases from J, the junction kept 7 bases outside the gene matches. This CDR3 region has 14 residues. The germline V gene has CDR1 SQVTM and CDR2 ANQGSEA.

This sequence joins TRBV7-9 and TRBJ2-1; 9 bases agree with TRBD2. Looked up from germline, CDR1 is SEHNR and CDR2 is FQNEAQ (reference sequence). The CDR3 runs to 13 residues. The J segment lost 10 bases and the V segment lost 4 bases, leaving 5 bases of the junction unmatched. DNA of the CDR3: TGTGCCAGCAGCTCTAGCGGGGAAGAGGAGCAGTTCTTC. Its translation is CASSSSGEEEQFF.

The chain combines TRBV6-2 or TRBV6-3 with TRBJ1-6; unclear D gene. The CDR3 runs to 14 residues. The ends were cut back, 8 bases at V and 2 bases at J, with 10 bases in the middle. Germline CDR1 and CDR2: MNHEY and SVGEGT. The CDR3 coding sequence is TGTGCCAGCCAGACCGACGCCTATAATTCACCCCTCCACTTT. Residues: CASQTDAYNSPLHF.

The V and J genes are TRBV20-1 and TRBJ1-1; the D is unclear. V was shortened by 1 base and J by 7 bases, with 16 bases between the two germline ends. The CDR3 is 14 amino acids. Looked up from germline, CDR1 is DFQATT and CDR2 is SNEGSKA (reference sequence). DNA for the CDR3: TGCAGTGCTAGAGGGTACAGAAGAAGCTTTGAAGCTTTCTTT. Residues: CSARGYRRSFEAFF.

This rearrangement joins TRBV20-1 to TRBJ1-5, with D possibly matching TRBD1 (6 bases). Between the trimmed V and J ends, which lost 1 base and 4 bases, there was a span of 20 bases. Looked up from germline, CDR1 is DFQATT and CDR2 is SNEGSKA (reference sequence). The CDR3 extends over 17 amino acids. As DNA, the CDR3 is TGCAGTGCTAGAGTATCGGCAGGGGTGATCTCTAATCAGCCCCAGCATTTT. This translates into CSARVSAGVISNQPQHF.

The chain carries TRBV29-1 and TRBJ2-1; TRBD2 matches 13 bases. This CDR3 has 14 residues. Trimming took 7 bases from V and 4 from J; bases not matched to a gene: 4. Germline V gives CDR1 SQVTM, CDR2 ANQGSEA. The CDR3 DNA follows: TGCAGCGATATGACTAGCGGGGGGTACAATGAGCAGTTCTTC. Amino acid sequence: CSDMTSGGYNEQFF.

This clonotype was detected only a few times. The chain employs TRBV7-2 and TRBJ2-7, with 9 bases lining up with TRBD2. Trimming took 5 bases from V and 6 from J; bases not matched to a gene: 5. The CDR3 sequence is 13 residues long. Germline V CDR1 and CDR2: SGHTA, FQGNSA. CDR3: CASSPGLASEQYF. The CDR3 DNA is TGTGCCAGCAGCCCCGGACTAGCGTCCGAGCAGTACTTC.

The CDR3 protein is CASSRETGIYGYTF. The CDR3, as DNA: TGTGCCAGCAGCCGGGAGACAGGGATCTATGGCTACACCTTC. The V and J genes are TRBV7-2 and TRBJ1-2; 7 bases fit TRBD1. V was clipped by 5 bases and J by 4 bases; unmatched bases: 7. Germline lookup yields CDR1 SGHTA and CDR2 FQGNSA. The CDR3 contains 14 residues.

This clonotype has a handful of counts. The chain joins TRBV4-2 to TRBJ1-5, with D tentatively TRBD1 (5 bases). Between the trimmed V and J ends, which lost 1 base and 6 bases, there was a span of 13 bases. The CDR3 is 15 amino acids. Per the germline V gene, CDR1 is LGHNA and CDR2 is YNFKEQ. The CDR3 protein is CASSQGVGTGQPQHF. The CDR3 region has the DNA TGTGCCAGCAGCCAAGGTGTAGGGACCGGTCAGCCCCAGCATTTT.

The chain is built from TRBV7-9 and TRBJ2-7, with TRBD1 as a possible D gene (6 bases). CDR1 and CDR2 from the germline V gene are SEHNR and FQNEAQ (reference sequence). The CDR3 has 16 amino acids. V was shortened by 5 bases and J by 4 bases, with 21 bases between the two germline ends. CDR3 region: CASSRRDRHIVYEQYF. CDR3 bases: TGTGCCAGCAGCCGACGCGACAGGCATATTGTATACGAGCAGTACTTC.

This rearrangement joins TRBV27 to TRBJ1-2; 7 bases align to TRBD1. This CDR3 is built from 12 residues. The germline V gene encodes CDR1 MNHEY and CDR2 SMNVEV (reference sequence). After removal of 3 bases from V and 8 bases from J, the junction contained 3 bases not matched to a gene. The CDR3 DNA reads TGTGCCAGCAGTTTGACAGGGAAGGGCTACACCTTC. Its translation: CASSLTGKGYTF.

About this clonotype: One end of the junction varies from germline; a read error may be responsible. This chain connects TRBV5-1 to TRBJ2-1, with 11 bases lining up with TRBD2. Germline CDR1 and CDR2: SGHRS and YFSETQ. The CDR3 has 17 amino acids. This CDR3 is CVSSLGGTSGGLDEQFF. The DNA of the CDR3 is TGCGTCAGCAGCTTGGGGGGAACTAGCGGGGGTCTCGATGAGCAGTTCTTC.

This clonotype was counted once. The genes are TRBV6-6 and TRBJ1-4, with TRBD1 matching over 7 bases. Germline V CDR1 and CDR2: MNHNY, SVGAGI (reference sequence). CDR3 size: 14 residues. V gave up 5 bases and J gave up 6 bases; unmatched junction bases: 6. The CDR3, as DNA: TGTGCCAGCAGTAAGACAGGGCAGGATGAAAAACTGTTTTTT. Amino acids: CASSKTGQDEKLFF.

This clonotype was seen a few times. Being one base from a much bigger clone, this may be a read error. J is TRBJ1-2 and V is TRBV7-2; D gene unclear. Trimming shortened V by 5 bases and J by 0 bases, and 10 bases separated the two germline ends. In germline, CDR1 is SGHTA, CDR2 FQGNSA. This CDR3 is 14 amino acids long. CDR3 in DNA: TGTGCCAGCAGCGTCCAGGCGCCTAACTATGGCTACACCTTC. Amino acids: CASSVQAPNYGYTF.

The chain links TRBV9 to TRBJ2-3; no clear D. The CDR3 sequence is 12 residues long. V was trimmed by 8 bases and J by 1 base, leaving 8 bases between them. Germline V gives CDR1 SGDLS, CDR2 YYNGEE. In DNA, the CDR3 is TGTGCCAGGCGATGGGGCACAGATACGCAGTATTTT. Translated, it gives CARRWGTDTQYF.

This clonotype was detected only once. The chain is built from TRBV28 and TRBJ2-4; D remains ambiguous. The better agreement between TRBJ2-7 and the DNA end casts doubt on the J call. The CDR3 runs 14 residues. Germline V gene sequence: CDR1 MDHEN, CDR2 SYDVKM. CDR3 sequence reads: CASSFSGSFYEQYF. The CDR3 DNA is TGTGCCAGCAGTTTTTCCGGATCTTTCTACGAGCAGTACTTC.

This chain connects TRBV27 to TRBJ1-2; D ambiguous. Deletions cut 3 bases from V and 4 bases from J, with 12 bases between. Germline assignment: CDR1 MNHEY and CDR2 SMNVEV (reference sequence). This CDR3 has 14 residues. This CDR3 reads CASSFSGKPYGYTF. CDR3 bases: TGTGCCAGCAGTTTTTCCGGGAAGCCCTATGGCTACACCTTC.